This TCR beta chain appears in the sequencing data of a study of T-cell memory formation after mild COVID-19 (dated by TCRdb to about 2021). Notes on the research overall: TCR sequence clusters from the two donors were found to be largely donor specific. The cohort comprised two young, previously healthy adult volunteers, one female and one male. T-cell clones expanding and contracting after mild COVID-19 in two donors were tracked by longitudinal TCRalpha and TCRbeta repertoire sequencing. What the authors observed across the whole study: The study covered only a couple of mild cases, and larger cohorts including severe cases with pre-infection samples were considered necessary. The second-wave clones that peaked on day 37 were not confirmed to be SARS-CoV-2 specific. Contracting CD4+ clones were found mainly in CM and EM memory subsets, while CD8+ clones were enriched in EMRA. The detection of some responding clones in pre-infection memory suggests that pre-existing cross-reactive memory T cells joined the SARS-CoV-2 response. Balanced CD4/CD8 phenotypes were observed for clones contracting from day 15 to 85, whereas a bias towards CD4+ was observed for a second wave of clones expanding from day 15 to 37.

The reads were generated on an Illumina NovaSeq 6000. Using 5'RACE with constant-segment primers, TCRalpha and TCRbeta cDNA libraries were constructed, with sample barcodes and unique molecular identifiers added in the process. RNA was extracted from every sample with Trizol reagent. Amplification of the libraries took two PCR steps, and the second step added a second sample barcode plus Illumina TruSeq adapters. Sequencing of libraries was performed on an Illumina NovaSeq with 2 x 150 bp paired-end reads. Regarding the original processing steps: Demultiplexing of reads and collapsing into UMI-guided consensus sequences were performed with migec v1.2.7. With mixcr v2.1.11, UMI consensuses were aligned to TRA and TRB V and J templates and assembled into clonotypes. Clonotypes were classified as expanded or contracted when called significant by both edgeR and NoisET, with noise models trained on biological replicates. For edgeR calls, the cutoffs were a false discovery rate-adjusted p below 0.01 and a log2 fold-change threshold of 1. As an exploratory analysis of dynamics, max-normalized trajectories of the 1000 most abundant clonotypes were examined with PCA combined with hierarchical clustering. Each responding clone was given a CD4 or CD8 phenotype based on the CD4+ and CD8+ repertoires, which had been sequenced separately. TCRdb reran the public reads through fastp at Q25 and MiXCR, keeping productive beta chains. Rows are combined by CDR3 protein, so each entry shows the most common genes and DNA. V and J calls and clone size were set by TCRdb, not the authors. The sample includes about 57,000 distinct CDR3 sequences, with 12% observed a single time. The ten largest clonotypes hold approximately 26% of the sample.

The CDR3 spans 14 residues, from the cysteine through the phenylalanine. The CDR3 DNA has 42 bases and is translated from base 1. The V end gives up 5 bases and the J end 4 bases, leaving 7 bases in the junction not matched to a gene. PBMCs were isolated by Ficoll-Paque density gradient centrifugation. With respect to this clonotype: It has no known antigen specificity. Per-nucleotide qualities are absent, and no much larger clonotype sits a single base away.

The TCR originated in a man aged 18 to 30 who had mild COVID-19 (a few samples of this study predate the infection). The sample titles of this study are shuffled in the database, so cell type and time point are left out; the donor was told from shared clones. The rearranged segments are TRBV12-3 or TRBV12-4 and TRBJ1-1, and TRBD1 aligns with 7 junction nucleotides. Specimen: PBMCs or a T cell subset sorted from them (not recorded which). Here is the DNA: TGTGCCAGCAGTCCCCTGACAGGGATCACTGAAGCTTTCTTT. Protein translation: CASSPLTGITEAFF.